The 28 T cell receptor beta chains below all came from one sample that was sequenced in a study of blood T cell repertoires in COVID-19. Produced via immunoSEQ multiplex PCR; TCRdb's table is partial and in-frame only. Of 140,000 to 150,000 clones in the sample, around 84% are singletons; the top ten hold 7% to 9.5%. The sequencing sample was made of peripheral blood. Source of these receptors: a young man with COVID-19, enrolled during active disease.

The rearrangement joins TRBV20-1 to TRBJ1-1; tentative D call: TRBD1 (6 bases). The germline V gene encodes CDR1 DFQATT and CDR2 SNEGSKA (reference sequence). The ends were cut back, 3 bases at V and 6 bases at J, with 17 bases in the middle. This CDR3 comprises 14 residues. The CDR3 region is CSASGWFTGPEAFF. The CDR3 DNA follows: TGCAGTGCTAGTGGTTGGTTTACAGGGCCTGAAGCTTTCTTT.

The chain is built from TRBV6-6 and TRBJ1-2; 12 bases agree with TRBD1. The V segment lost 5 bases and the J segment 2 bases; nucleotides outside the gene matches: 9. The CDR3 sequence is 17 residues long. Germline V gives CDR1 MNHNY, CDR2 SVGAGI (reference sequence). CDR3 in amino acids: CASSHRDRGQGNYGYTF. As DNA, the CDR3 is TGTGCCAGCAGTCACCGGGACAGGGGGCAGGGAAACTATGGCTACACCTTC.

The chain joins TRBV28 to TRBJ2-6; TRBD1 matches 7 bases. CDR1 and CDR2 from the germline V gene are MDHEN and SYDVKM. V trimming: 4 bases; J trimming: 0 bases; junction bases outside the gene matches: 12. This CDR3 is 19 amino acids long. This CDR3 reads CASSSFYLDRHSGANVLTF. The CDR3 region has the DNA TGTGCCAGCAGTTCCTTTTACCTGGACAGGCACTCTGGGGCCAACGTCCTGACTTTC. The entire variable domain, with the rest obtained from reference TRBV28 and TRBJ2-6, is as follows: DVKVTQSSRYLVKRTGEKVFLECVQDMDHENMFWYRQDPGLGLRLIYFSYDVKMKEKGDIPEGYSVSREKKERFSLILESASTNQTSMYLCASSSFYLDRHSGANVLTFGAGSRLTVL.

The chain carries TRBV2 and TRBJ1-3; no clear D gene. The CDR3 consists of 13 residues. Germline V lookup: CDR1 SNHLY, CDR2 FYNNEI. V lost 7 bases and J 7 bases, leaving 14 bases between the germline ends. In nucleotides, the CDR3 is TGTGCCAGCATGGGAGAAGGGCGGAACACCATATATTTT. This gives the protein CASMGEGRNTIYF.

The genes are TRBV10-3 and TRBJ2-1, with D possibly matching TRBD2 (6 bases). Deletions cut 5 bases from V and 8 bases from J, with 16 bases between. Germline CDR1 reads ENHRY; CDR2 reads SYGVKD. There are 14 residues in the CDR3. The CDR3 is CAISNGAGLDEQFF. CDR3 coding DNA: TGTGCCATCAGTAATGGGGCGGGATTAGATGAGCAGTTCTTC.

The CDR3 nucleotides are TGTGCCACCAGCCCTCGGGCAGGGGGAAACTATGGCTACACCTTC. Its protein product is CATSPRAGGNYGYTF. The genes are TRBV15 and TRBJ1-2, with 7 bases lining up with TRBD1. The CDR3 runs to 15 residues. With 5 bases clipped from V and 2 bases from J, the junction kept 8 bases outside the gene matches. CDR1 is LNHNV and CDR2 is YYDKDF in the germline V gene (reference sequence).

The rearrangement links TRBV30 to TRBJ2-2; weak D call: TRBD1 (6 bases). Germline CDR1 is GTSNPN and CDR2 is SVGIG (reference sequence). V lost 5 bases, J lost 6 bases, and 16 bases lay in between. The CDR3 sequence is 14 residues long. Here the CDR3 DNA reads TGTGCCTGGGGACCGGGACACGGGGCCGGGGAGCTGTTTTTT. This gives the protein CAWGPGHGAGELFF.

The rearrangement uses TRBV5-4 and TRBJ1-1; D is unclear. The germline CDR1 and CDR2 sequences are SGHNT and YYREEE (reference sequence). V dropped 0 bases and J dropped 1 base, with 7 bases sitting between them. The CDR3 loop spans 14 amino acids. The CDR3 sequence: CASSLDPRNTEAFF. The DNA for the CDR3 is TGTGCCAGCAGCTTGGATCCCAGGAACACTGAAGCTTTCTTT.

This chain joins TRBV7-2 and TRBJ1-5; tentative D call: TRBD1 (5 bases). The CDR3 is 14 amino acids. Germline V CDR1 and CDR2: SGHTA, FQGNSA. Trimming removed 5 bases from V and 7 bases from J, with 15 bases in between. CDR3 sequence (DNA): TGTGCCAGCAGCGAGGTGGGCCCAGGGCAGCCCCAGCATTTT. Its translation is CASSEVGPGQPQHF.

The rearrangement links TRBV7-2 to TRBJ2-7, with a weak D call TRBD2 (5 bases). With 5 bases removed from V and 6 bases from J, the gap between germline ends came to 17 bases. The CDR3 runs to 14 residues. Per germline, CDR1 SGHTA and CDR2 FQGNSA. CDR3 region: CASSPRGPTGEQYF. The CDR3 DNA reads as TGTGCCAGCAGCCCACGGGGTCCGACGGGCGAGCAGTACTTC.

The CDR3 DNA reads as TGTGCCAGCAGTCTAAGACACGCCTCCTATAATTCACCCCTCCACTTT. It translates to CASSLRHASYNSPLHF. The chain combines TRBV27 with TRBJ1-6; D unclear. Germline assignment: CDR1 MNHEY and CDR2 SMNVEV (reference sequence). CDR3 length: 16 amino acids. Trimming took off 5 bases at V and 0 bases at J, with 11 bases between the two ends.

The V and J genes are TRBV1 and TRBJ1-4. TRBV1 represents a pseudogene. The CDR3 extends over 16 amino acids. The CDR3 coding sequence is TGCACCAGCAGCCCCCCTCAAGACTTATCTAATGAAAAACTGTTTTTT. This translates into CTSSPPQDLSNEKLFF.

The rearrangement uses TRBV5-1 and TRBJ1-1; D is perhaps TRBD1 (6 bases). The CDR3 is made up of 14 amino acids. Trimming took 5 bases from V and 4 from J, leaving 15 bases between them. The germline gives CDR1 SGHRS, CDR2 YFSETQ. Written as DNA, the CDR3 is TGCGCCAGCAGGGACAAGGGGGTTGGCACTGAAGCTTTCTTT. Protein: CASRDKGVGTEAFF. The full variable domain, its missing parts supplied by reference TRBV5-1 and TRBJ1-1, is KAGVTQTPRYLIKTRGQQVTLSCSPISGHRSVSWYQQTPGQGLQFLFEYFSETQRNKGNFPGRFSGRQFSNSRSEMNVSTLELGDSALYLCASRDKGVGTEAFFGQGTRLTVV.

This clone has just a few counts. A read error may produce the germline difference seen at one junction end. As DNA, the CDR3 is TGTGCTAGCAGCTTAAATCTCGCGGGAGCCGGGGAGCTGTTTTTT. It encodes CASSLNLAGAGELFF. The V and J genes are TRBV7-7 and TRBJ2-2, with TRBD2 matching over 7 bases. The CDR3 has 15 residues. Germline V gene lookup returns CDR1 SSHAT and CDR2 FNYEAQ (reference sequence).

The J gene is TRBJ1-4, the V gene TRBV7-2; perhaps TRBD1 as D (6 bases). V shed 4 bases and J shed 2 bases, with 17 bases lying between them. CDR1 and CDR2 from the germline V gene are SGHTA and FQGNSA. This CDR3 is built from 17 residues. CDR3 residues: CASSSLRGGGTNEKLFF. In DNA, the CDR3 is TGTGCCAGCAGCTCACTCCGTGGCGGGGGCACTAATGAAAAACTGTTTTTT.

This chain uses TRBV7-2 with TRBJ2-2; no clear D gene. Trimming removed 5 bases at V and 6 bases at J, with 10 bases between. The CDR3 is made up of 13 amino acids. Germline CDR1 reads SGHTA; CDR2 reads FQGNSA. DNA of the CDR3: TGTGCCAGCAGCCTCGCTTCGGCCGGGGAGCTGTTTTTT. This translates into CASSLASAGELFF.

This clone was observed a single time. V is TRBV28 and J is TRBJ2-1, with TRBD2 matching 8 bases. The CDR3 totals 16 residues. V gave up 2 bases and J gave up 5 bases; unmatched junction bases: 8. CDR1 and CDR2 (germline): MDHEN, SYDVKM. CDR3 sequence (DNA): TGTGCCAGCAGTTTAGTTTCGACTAGCGCTCACAATGAGCAGTTCTTC. This translates into CASSLVSTSAHNEQFF.

V is TRBV2 and J is TRBJ2-3, with 8 nucleotides matching TRBD2. After removal of 2 bases from V and 5 bases from J, the junction contained 9 bases not matched to a gene. CDR3 size: 16 residues. Germline V gene data show CDR1 as SNHLY and CDR2 as FYNNEI. CDR3: CASSERSSGGVDTQYF. DNA for the CDR3: TGTGCCAGCAGTGAAAGGTCCTCGGGAGGGGTAGATACGCAGTATTTT.

This chain uses TRBV28 with TRBJ2-7, with 7 bases aligning to TRBD1. This CDR3 contains 12 residues. After removal of 5 bases from V and 9 bases from J, the junction contained 7 bases not matched to a gene. Germline CDR1 MDHEN, CDR2 SYDVKM. As DNA, the CDR3 is TGTGCCAGCAGTCCCATAGGGGGCGGGCAGTACTTC. Its protein product is CASSPIGGGQYF.

This clone showed up many times. V is TRBV6-5 and J is TRBJ2-5; 7 nucleotides agree with TRBD1. This CDR3 is 13 amino acids long. The V and J ends lost 8 bases and 0 bases, in that order; junction bases with no gene match: 3. Germline V gene lookup returns CDR1 MNHEY and CDR2 SVGAGI. CDR3 protein: CASGTGDQETQYF. The CDR3 region has the DNA TGTGCCAGCGGAACAGGGGACCAAGAGACCCAGTACTTC.

The rearrangement links TRBV4-2 to TRBJ2-3; 11 bases line up with TRBD2. The germline V gene has CDR1 LGHNA and CDR2 YNFKEQ. The CDR3 runs to 16 residues. V lost 3 bases and J lost 8; bases outside the gene matches: 10. CDR3 loop: CASSQLVGLAGGTQYF. In nucleotides, the CDR3 is TGTGCCAGCAGCCAGTTGGTAGGGCTAGCGGGAGGTACGCAGTATTTT.

This chain uses TRBV9 with TRBJ1-1; D is possibly TRBD1 (6 bases). This CDR3 has 16 residues. Germline V gene lookup returns CDR1 SGDLS and CDR2 YYNGEE. Trimming removed 4 bases from V and 4 bases from J, with 20 bases in between. As DNA, the CDR3 is TGTGCCAGCAGCCCCCAACGGGGGGGCCTGGGCACTGAAGCTTTCTTT. Translated: CASSPQRGGLGTEAFF.

The genes are TRBV24-1 and TRBJ1-5; TRBD1 matches 8 bases. The length of the CDR3 is 15 residues. Looked up from germline, CDR1 is KGHDR and CDR2 is SFDVKD. V was pared by 3 bases and J by 2 bases, with 2 bases of the junction left unmatched. The CDR3 spells CATSDPTGGNQPQHF. Written as DNA, the CDR3 is TGTGCCACCAGTGATCCGACAGGGGGCAATCAGCCCCAGCATTTT.

V usage is TRBV3-1 (or the pseudogene TRBV3-2) and J usage is TRBJ2-5; D may be TRBD2 (6 bases). The V gene lost 4 bases and the J gene lost 1 base, with 13 bases spanning the gap. Germline V gene data show CDR1 as LGHDT and CDR2 as YNNKEL (reference sequence). There are 15 residues in the CDR3. The CDR3 nucleotides read TGTGCCAGCAGCCGGACTGGAGGGCCCCAAGAGACCCAGTACTTC. Translation gives CASSRTGGPQETQYF.

The chain carries TRBV12-3 or TRBV12-4 and TRBJ2-5; D unresolved. Trimming cost V 4 bases and J 2 bases, with 5 bases left between them. CDR3 size: 12 residues. CDR3 nucleotide sequence: TGTGCCAGCAGTTCGGTTCAAGAGACCCAGTACTTC. It yields the protein CASSSVQETQYF.

The chain links TRBV28 to TRBJ2-1, with 7 bases aligning to TRBD1. Germline trimming cut 6 bases from V and 0 bases from J; bases unmatched to any gene: 5. The CDR3 runs to 15 residues. Germline V gene sequence: CDR1 MDHEN, CDR2 SYDVKM. The CDR3: CASRKQGSSYNEQFF. CDR3 nucleotides: TGTGCCAGCAGGAAACAGGGGAGCTCCTACAATGAGCAGTTCTTC.

This clone appeared a single time. The rearrangement links TRBV20-1 to TRBJ1-2; the D gene is possibly TRBD1 (6 bases). Germline V gene lookup returns CDR1 DFQATT and CDR2 SNEGSKA (reference sequence). The V end was cut by 8 bases, the J end by 2 bases, with 9 bases between. This CDR3 is 11 amino acids long. CDR3 amino acids: CSTDRNYGYTF. CDR3 nucleotides: TGCAGTACTGACAGGAACTATGGCTACACCTTC.

The genes are TRBV19 and TRBJ1-2; no clear D gene. The CDR3 covers 12 residues. From germline, CDR1 is LNHDA and CDR2 SQIVND (reference sequence). V lost 7 bases to trimming and J lost 3 bases, with 9 bases between them. The CDR3 region is CASNMADYGYTF. The CDR3 DNA reads as TGTGCCAGTAACATGGCCGACTATGGCTACACCTTC.